The T cell receptor (beta chain) under discussion was sequenced for a study of T cell repertoires in cytomegalovirus infection (dated by TCRdb to about 2019). About the investigation overall: Because public TCR beta signatures pointed to carriage of CMV infection together with the matching HLA type, the HLA type of each donor mattered for the analysis. Summary of the overall study and its limitations: The ex vivo response was dominated by HLA-C-restricted CMV-specific TCR beta clonotypes, which also provided the single most frequent clonotype in two of eight donors. Cumulative frequency of public TCR beta family members discriminated carriers of CMV infection plus the relevant HLA type in this cohort and an independent approximately 370-donor cohort.

From the germline V gene, CDR1 is SGHDT and CDR2 is YYEEEE. The CDR3 starts with the cysteine, ends with the phenylalanine, and has 17 residues. Only the CDR3 portion is preserved as DNA: 51 bases, with reading frame beginning at the first base. V is pruned by 4 bases and J by 4 bases, leaving 13 bases of the junction without a gene match. Data came from an Illumina HiSeq 1500. TCRdb's own reprocessing of the public reads used fastp at Q25 and MiXCR and kept productive beta chains. Rows are unified per CDR3 protein, each entry keeping the most common DNA and genes. The sample table holds roughly 600,000 distinct CDR3 sequences, of which 20% to 30% were seen once. The top ten clonotypes cover roughly 8% of the sample. This clonotype was seen ten or more times. Its antigen has not been determined. Base quality data are lacking; no much larger clone is found one base away.

This TCR derives from a human donor in good health (CMV status not recorded). Some clones in this sample may be carry-over from other donors' samples. The rearrangement joined TRBV5-6 to TRBJ2-5; 10 bases in the middle match TRBD1. The sequenced sample was CD8+ T cells from PBMCs. The CDR3 here reads CASSLGRDRGILETQYF. The DNA sequence follows: TGTGCCAGCAGCCTGGGACGGGACAGGGGTATTCTAGAGACCCAGTACTTC.